The 20 T cell receptor beta chains below all came from one sample that was sequenced in a study of T cell changes during pregnancy in multiple sclerosis. Some clones are missing from TCRdb's copy, which holds only in-frame ones; the method was immunoSEQ multiplex PCR. The table lists tens of thousands of clones, around 91% of them singletons. The starting material was peripheral blood, obtained after pregnancy. The receptors come from a female donor in good health, enrolled as a control in a pregnancy study.

This sequence joins TRBV6-1 and TRBJ2-2, with 8 nucleotides matching TRBD2. The germline V gene has CDR1 MNHNS and CDR2 SASEGT. V lost 1 base to trimming and J lost 4 bases; unmatched junction nucleotides: 2. The CDR3 is made up of 15 amino acids. CDR3 sequence reads: CASSEGTSPTGELFF. The CDR3, as DNA: TGTGCCAGCAGTGAAGGGACTAGCCCCACCGGGGAGCTGTTTTTT.

As to this clone: Different DNA sequences within this sample yield the same CDR3. The J gene is TRBJ2-7, the V gene TRBV27, with 8 bases identical to TRBD2. This CDR3 comprises 13 residues. The J segment lost 2 bases and the V segment lost 6 bases, leaving 3 bases of the junction unmatched. Germline values: CDR1 MNHEY, CDR2 SMNVEV (reference sequence). In DNA, the CDR3 is TGTGCCAGCAGGCCGGGGGGGCCCTACGAGCAGTACTTC. Translating it yields CASRPGGPYEQYF.

This clone was found once. The chain recombines TRBV4-1 with TRBJ1-1; perhaps TRBD1 as D (6 bases). V dropped 4 bases and J dropped 6 bases, with 21 bases sitting between them. Looked up from germline, CDR1 is MGHRA and CDR2 is YSYEKL. The CDR3 consists of 16 residues. CDR3 DNA sequence: TGCGCCAGCAGCCCTACCAGGTCCACAGGGAGCCCTGAAGCTTTCTTT. Translating it yields CASSPTRSTGSPEAFF.

This chain uses TRBV18 with TRBJ2-5; 7 nucleotides line up with TRBD2. J lost 9 bases, V lost 4 bases, and 8 bases had no gene match. The CDR3 is made up of 13 amino acids. Germline values: CDR1 KGHSH, CDR2 LQKENI. In nucleotides, the CDR3 is TGTGCCAGCTCACTTCACCGGGACTACCCCCAGTACTTC. It specifies CASSLHRDYPQYF.

This clone was seen more than once but under ten times. This chain links TRBV28 with TRBJ2-7, with D unresolved. V lost 4 bases to trimming and J lost 8 bases, with 9 bases between them. There are 11 residues in the CDR3. Germline V CDR1 and CDR2: MDHEN, SYDVKM. CDR3 DNA: TGTGCCAGCAGTTCCCCTACCCAGCAGTACTTC. Amino acids: CASSSPTQQYF. Together with reference TRBV28 and TRBJ2-7, the CDR3 gives the full variable domain: DVKVTQSSRYLVKRTGEKVFLECVQDMDHENMFWYRQDPGLGLRLIYFSYDVKMKEKGDIPEGYSVSREKKERFSLILESASTNQTSMYLCASSSPTQQYFGPGTRLTVT.

The gene calls are TRBV4-3 and TRBJ1-5; TRBD1 matches 12 bases. This CDR3 comprises 15 residues. The junction had 3 bases not matched to a gene; V was cut back by 2 bases and J by 7 bases. Germline V lookup: CDR1 LGHNA, CDR2 YSLEER. The CDR3 bases are TGCGCCAGCAGCCAATCCGGGACAGGGGGCCAGCCCCAGCATTTT. It yields the protein CASSQSGTGGQPQHF.

The chain combines TRBV20-1 with TRBJ1-1; D is ambiguous. Trimming took 6 bases from V and 11 from J, leaving 16 bases between them. Germline assignment: CDR1 DFQATT and CDR2 SNEGSKA (reference sequence). The CDR3 has 11 residues. CDR3 protein: CSAQSGSLAFF. The CDR3 DNA follows: TGCAGTGCGCAATCCGGGTCGCTGGCTTTCTTT.

The CDR3 nucleotides are TGTGCCAGCAGCTTACAGTACACCGGGGAGCTGTTTTTT. It specifies CASSLQYTGELFF. The chain employs TRBV5-5 and TRBJ2-2; D is unclear. Germline V gives CDR1 SGHKS, CDR2 YYEKEE (reference sequence). There are 13 residues in the CDR3. With 2 bases removed from V and 3 bases from J, the gap between germline ends came to 5 bases.

The chain links TRBV14 to TRBJ1-1; the D gene is possibly TRBD1 (6 bases). Trimming took off 0 bases at V and 1 base at J, with 9 bases between the two ends. Looked up from germline, CDR1 is SGHDN and CDR2 is FVKESK. CDR3 length equals 15 residues. The CDR3 DNA is TGTGCCAGCAGCCAAGATTTGGACAGGAACACTGAAGCTTTCTTT. The encoded protein is CASSQDLDRNTEAFF.

This clone was seen a single time. The chain is built from TRBV6-5 and TRBJ1-4, with unresolved D. CDR1 is MNHEY and CDR2 is SVGAGI in the germline V gene. The V end was cut by 6 bases, the J end by 5 bases, with 10 bases between. The CDR3 runs to 13 residues. CDR3 DNA sequence: TGTGCCAGCAGGGACCGGGAGAATGAAAAACTGTTTTTT. This translates into CASRDRENEKLFF.

This clone has a single count. The V gene is TRBV7-2, the J gene TRBJ1-2; 10 bases match TRBD1. In germline, CDR1 is SGHTA, CDR2 FQGNSA. V trimming: 4 bases; J trimming: 5 bases; junction bases outside the gene matches: 4. The CDR3 totals 14 residues. The CDR3 nucleotides are TGTGCCAGCAGCTCCCGGACAGGGGGATATGGCTACACCTTC. It codes for CASSSRTGGYGYTF.

This clone appeared a few times. The chain is built from TRBV13 and TRBJ1-1; D perhaps matches TRBD1 (6 bases). Trimming stripped 1 base from V and 2 bases from J, with 11 bases between. From germline, CDR1 is PRHDT and CDR2 FYEKMQ (reference sequence). This CDR3 comprises 15 residues. The CDR3 DNA reads as TGTGCCAGCAGCTTAGATGGCAGGGGAAACACTGAAGCTTTCTTT. This sequence encodes CASSLDGRGNTEAFF.

This rearrangement joins TRBV18 to TRBJ1-2; D is perhaps TRBD1 (6 bases). V was pared by 6 bases and J by 6 bases, with 20 bases between. Germline V CDR1 and CDR2: KGHSH, LQKENI. CDR3 length equals 15 residues. The CDR3, as DNA: TGTGCCAGCTCCAGTCAAGCAGGGGATGAAAATGGCTACACCTTC. It codes for CASSSQAGDENGYTF.

The chain recombines TRBV11-2 with TRBJ2-4; D call uncertain. Trimming cost V 6 bases and J 2 bases, with 11 bases left between them. From germline, CDR1 is SGHAT and CDR2 FQNNGV. The CDR3 totals 14 residues. The CDR3 DNA reads as TGTGCCAGCAGGAGGATCGGTTCCAAAAACATTCAGTACTTC. Protein: CASRRIGSKNIQYF.

The chain couples TRBV5-5 to TRBJ1-2, with TRBD1 as a possible D gene (5 bases). The germline V gene encodes CDR1 SGHKS and CDR2 YYEKEE (reference sequence). The CDR3 length is 15 residues. V lost 3 bases and J 8 bases, leaving 20 bases between the germline ends. The CDR3 reads CASSWDVGGPGGYTF. CDR3 coding DNA: TGTGCCAGCAGCTGGGACGTGGGAGGCCCAGGGGGCTACACCTTC.

As DNA, the CDR3 is TGTGCCAGCAGCCCCCCTCGACTAGCGGGGGGTCCGTACCAAGAGACCCAGTACTTC. This gives the protein CASSPPRLAGGPYQETQYF. This chain links TRBV7-2 with TRBJ2-5, with 13 bases matching TRBD2. CDR1 is SGHTA and CDR2 is FQGNSA in the germline V gene. The CDR3 has 19 residues. Trimming cost V 5 bases and J 0 bases; bases outside gene matches: 12. Variable domain in full (rest from reference TRBV7-2 and TRBJ2-5): GAGVSQSPSNKVTEKGKDVELRCDPISGHTALYWYRQSLGQGLEFLIYFQGNSAPDKSGLPSDRFSAERTGGSVSTLTIQRTQQEDSAVYLCASSPPRLAGGPYQETQYFGPGTRLLVL.

The genes are TRBV28 and TRBJ1-2, with 7 bases identical to TRBD1. This CDR3 contains 12 residues. Germline CDR1 is MDHEN and CDR2 is SYDVKM. The ends lost 5 bases at V and 6 bases at J; junction bases unmatched: 3. As DNA, the CDR3 is TGTGCCAGCAGTCTCACAGGGGATGGCTACACCTTC. This gives the protein CASSLTGDGYTF.

CDR3 sequence: CSVEGTGLAAFF. Written as DNA, the CDR3 is TGCAGCGTTGAAGGGACAGGGCTTGCAGCTTTCTTT. The chain is built from TRBV29-1 and TRBJ1-1; 8 bases line up with TRBD1. With V trimmed by 1 base and J by 10 bases, 5 bases remained unmatched. CDR3 size: 12 residues. CDR1 and CDR2 (germline): SQVTM, ANQGSEA.

This clone was seen only a few times. The same CDR3 can be traced to other DNA sequences in this sample. This chain uses TRBV5-4 with TRBJ1-1; tentative D call: TRBD1 (5 bases). Germline assignment: CDR1 SGHNT and CDR2 YYREEE (reference sequence). CDR3 length: 14 residues. The V end was cut by 0 bases, the J end by 5 bases, with 11 bases between. CDR3 bases: TGTGCCAGCAGCTTGGCCAGGGAGGTAACTGAAGCTTTCTTT. Its protein product is CASSLAREVTEAFF.

The chain links TRBV12-5 to TRBJ2-3; TRBD2 aligns across 9 bases. With V trimmed by 3 bases and J by 3 bases, 4 bases remained unmatched. CDR3 length: 15 residues. Germline CDR1 LGHNT, CDR2 FRNRAP. The CDR3: CASGLGGGETDTQYF. In DNA, the CDR3 is TGTGCTAGTGGTTTAGGCGGGGGGGAGACAGATACGCAGTATTTT.